One sample yielded the 20 T cell receptor beta chains listed below, sequenced in a study of blood T cell repertoires in COVID-19. Here immunoSEQ multiplex PCR was the method, and the copy in TCRdb shows in-frame clones only, minus some. The sample lists around 36,000 clones; 85% to 90% were seen once. Source material: peripheral blood. The receptors stem from a man in his 60s with acute or convalescent COVID-19.

This clone was recorded once. The chain has TRBV6-5 and TRBJ2-7; 7 positions agree with TRBD1. V dropped 7 bases and J dropped 3; count of bases not matched to a gene: 9. CDR1 and CDR2 from the germline V gene are MNHEY and SVGAGI. This CDR3 has 14 residues. CDR3 nucleotides: TGTGCCAGCACCCCTCAAGGGGGCGGCTACGAGCAGTACTTC. Translation: CASTPQGGGYEQYF.

This rearrangement joins TRBV7-3 to TRBJ2-2; TRBD2 matches 8 bases. The germline gives CDR1 SGHTA, CDR2 FQGTGA. The junction had 8 bases not matched to a gene; V was cut back by 6 bases and J by 5 bases. The length of the CDR3 is 15 residues. CDR3 sequence (DNA): TGTGCCAGCAGACCGGGACTAGGTCCGACCGGGGAGCTGTTTTTT. The encoded protein is CASRPGLGPTGELFF.

This sequence joins TRBV15 and TRBJ2-3; 7 nucleotides align to TRBD1. V was clipped by 3 bases and J by 14 bases; unmatched bases: 14. The CDR3 extends over 14 amino acids. CDR1 is LNHNV, CDR2 YYDKDF, per germline (reference sequence). The chain's CDR3 is CATSSYREGAPPYF. CDR3 bases: TGTGCCACCAGCAGTTACCGAGAGGGGGCCCCTCCGTATTTT.

The sample holds a few counts of this clone. This sequence joins TRBV7-9 and TRBJ2-5; D is uncertain. Germline assignment: CDR1 SEHNR and CDR2 FQNEAQ (reference sequence). This CDR3 comprises 13 residues. Trimming shortened V by 3 bases and J by 2 bases, and 7 bases separated the two germline ends. This CDR3 reads CASSFLVQETQYF. The CDR3, as DNA: TGTGCCAGCAGCTTTTTAGTTCAAGAGACCCAGTACTTC.

V usage is TRBV7-2 and J usage is TRBJ2-1, with 9 nucleotides matching TRBD2. V shed 5 bases, J shed 3 bases, and the junction held 5 bases outside the gene matches. Germline V gene sequence: CDR1 SGHTA, CDR2 FQGNSA. CDR3 length equals 15 residues. CDR3 sequence reads: CASSGGAGGYNEQFF. The CDR3 DNA reads as TGTGCCAGCAGCGGGGGAGCGGGGGGCTACAATGAGCAGTTCTTC.

V usage is TRBV28 and J usage is TRBJ2-5, with TRBD2 matching 7 bases. From germline, CDR1 is MDHEN and CDR2 SYDVKM. V lost 5 bases and J lost 0; bases outside the gene matches: 6. The CDR3 has 15 residues. CDR3 sequence: CASSRPGGDQETQYF. The CDR3 DNA reads as TGTGCCAGCAGTAGACCGGGGGGTGACCAAGAGACCCAGTACTTC.

This chain connects TRBV5-6 to TRBJ2-3, with 8 bases matching TRBD2. The CDR3 totals 18 residues. V was clipped by 2 bases and J by 3 bases; unmatched bases: 14. CDR1 SGHDT and CDR2 YYEEEE come from the germline V gene. The CDR3 DNA sequence: TGTGCCAGCAGCTTACCCCCCTGGACTAGCAGGCGAACAGATACGCAGTATTTT. Its protein product is CASSLPPWTSRRTDTQYF.

The CDR3 reads CASSTTASNTEAFF. Here the CDR3 DNA reads TGTGCCAGCAGCACTACGGCCTCGAACACTGAAGCTTTCTTT. This chain joins TRBV7-8 and TRBJ1-1; D ambiguous. This CDR3 region has 14 residues. V shed 5 bases and J shed 1 base, with 11 bases lying between them. Germline V lookup: CDR1 SGHVS, CDR2 FQNEAQ.

In this sample, this clone turned up a few times. V usage is TRBV20-1 and J usage is TRBJ1-1; tentatively, D is TRBD1 (5 bases). There are 11 residues in the CDR3. Germline V gene data show CDR1 as DFQATT and CDR2 as SNEGSKA (reference sequence). Trimming removed 3 bases from V and 8 bases from J, with 10 bases in between. The CDR3 sequence is CSARDINEAFF. DNA of the CDR3: TGCAGTGCTAGGGACATTAACGAAGCTTTCTTT.

The rearrangement uses TRBV7-9 and TRBJ2-5, with D perhaps matching TRBD1 (6 bases). This CDR3 has 14 residues. Deletions cut 5 bases from V and 4 bases from J, with 14 bases between. Germline V lookup: CDR1 SEHNR, CDR2 FQNEAQ (reference sequence). The CDR3 spells CASSPGWGLETQYF. The DNA of the CDR3 is TGTGCCAGCAGCCCCGGTTGGGGGCTAGAGACCCAGTACTTC.

The rearrangement joins TRBV27 to TRBJ2-2; D remains unclear. Trimming took off 6 bases at V and 6 bases at J, with 5 bases between the two ends. Germline V gives CDR1 MNHEY, CDR2 SMNVEV (reference sequence). CDR3 length: 11 amino acids. CDR3 region: CASRFAGELFF. For the CDR3, the DNA is TGTGCCAGCAGGTTCGCCGGGGAGCTGTTTTTT.

The chain links TRBV10-3 to TRBJ2-6; the D gene is possibly TRBD2 (5 bases). The length of the CDR3 is 18 residues. The ends were cut back, 0 bases at V and 0 bases at J, with 12 bases in the middle. Germline CDR1 ENHRY, CDR2 SYGVKD. CDR3 sequence reads: CAISESVARVSGANVLTF. DNA of the CDR3: TGTGCCATCAGTGAGTCGGTAGCGCGGGTCTCTGGGGCCAACGTCCTGACTTTC.

This sequence joins TRBV7-2 and TRBJ2-3; maybe TRBD1 (5 bases). CDR1 and CDR2 from the germline V gene are SGHTA and FQGNSA. CDR3 length: 13 amino acids. V lost 1 base and J 3 bases, leaving 5 bases between the germline ends. This CDR3 is CASSLDRTDTQYF. The CDR3 DNA follows: TGTGCCAGCAGCTTAGACAGGACAGATACGCAGTATTTT.

J is TRBJ1-3 and V is TRBV7-2, with D hard to call. The CDR3 totals 16 residues. Germline loops: CDR1 SGHTA, CDR2 FQGNSA. V lost 5 bases and J lost 0, with 14 bases in between. DNA of the CDR3: TGTGCCAGCAGCCCGTTAGGACTGATCTCTGGAAACACCATATATTTT. Its protein is CASSPLGLISGNTIYF.

The CDR3: CASSPGGRDEQFF. The CDR3 DNA follows: TGCGCCAGCAGCCCGGGGGGGCGCGATGAGCAGTTCTTC. The chain links TRBV5-1 to TRBJ2-1; 8 nucleotides match TRBD2. Germline CDR1 SGHRS, CDR2 YFSETQ. This CDR3 has 13 residues. V was pared by 4 bases and J by 8 bases, with 5 bases of the junction left unmatched.

The rearrangement joins TRBV5-6 to TRBJ2-3, with TRBD2 matching over 16 bases. With 4 bases clipped from V and 1 base from J, the junction kept 9 bases outside the gene matches. The CDR3 totals 19 residues. From germline, CDR1 is SGHDT and CDR2 YYEEEE. This CDR3 is CASSPKGLAGGPGTDTQYF. The CDR3 DNA is TGTGCCAGCAGCCCCAAGGGACTAGCGGGGGGGCCAGGCACAGATACGCAGTATTTT.

The V and J genes are TRBV2 and TRBJ2-7; D may be TRBD2 (7 bases). V lost 10 bases to trimming and J lost 3 bases, with 22 bases between them. The CDR3 spans 15 residues. Germline CDR1 SNHLY, CDR2 FYNNEI. The DNA for the CDR3 is TGTGCCACCATGGCCTTGGGGGGGGGCGTCTACGAGCAGTACTTC. It is translated as CATMALGGGVYEQYF.

There are a few counts of this clone. The rearrangement joins TRBV27 to TRBJ1-1; D is perhaps TRBD1 (6 bases). The V gene's germline CDR1 is MNHEY and CDR2 SMNVEV (reference sequence). V lost 7 bases to trimming and J lost 0 bases, with 9 bases between them. The length of the CDR3 is 13 residues. CDR3 sequence: CASINRVNTEAFF. As DNA, the CDR3 is TGTGCCAGCATTAACAGGGTGAACACTGAAGCTTTCTTT.

This chain uses TRBV3-1 (or the pseudogene TRBV3-2) with TRBJ1-1; TRBD1 might be the D (6 bases). The CDR3 is 13 amino acids. V was trimmed by 4 bases and J by 7 bases, leaving 13 bases between them. The germline V gene encodes CDR1 LGHDT and CDR2 YNNKEL (reference sequence). The CDR3 is CASSLRGGGEAFF. DNA of the CDR3: TGTGCCAGCAGCCTTCGAGGGGGGGGTGAAGCTTTCTTT.

The chain joins TRBV6-5 to TRBJ2-2; 9 bases match TRBD1. The junction had 8 bases not matched to a gene; V was cut back by 8 bases and J by 7 bases. The CDR3 contains 14 residues. Germline-derived CDR1 and CDR2 are MNHEY and SVGAGI. DNA for the CDR3: TGTGCCAGCCGGACAGGGGAGGAACACGGGGAGCTGTTTTTT. Encoded protein: CASRTGEEHGELFF.